This T cell receptor beta chain is from a study of CD8 T cells in Susac syndrome. RNA, at roughly 0.45 to 1 ug, was reverse transcribed with random hexamers. Multiplex immunoSEQ PCR targeted 54 Vbeta and 13 Jbeta TCR beta segments. TCRdb fed the immunoSEQ multiplex PCR reads into MiXCR, producing one record per CDR3 protein. The table has some 260,000 distinct CDR3 sequences, about 94% seen once; the top ten hold about 0.071%. V trimming: 3 bases; J trimming: 2 bases; junction bases outside the gene matches: 2. The CDR3 length is 14 residues. The germline CDR1 and CDR2 sequences are SEHNR and FQNEAQ (reference sequence). Sequencing targeted TCR beta in T cells from blood (CD8+ and CD4+).

The chain combines TRBV7-9 with TRBJ2-3, with TRBD2 matching over 7 bases. The sequence came from a human donor with multiple sclerosis. Material for sequencing was CD4+ T cells from PBMCs. The CDR3 region has the DNA TGTGCCAGCAGCTTTAGCGGGCCCACAGATACGCAGTATTTT. Protein product: CASSFSGPTDTQYF.